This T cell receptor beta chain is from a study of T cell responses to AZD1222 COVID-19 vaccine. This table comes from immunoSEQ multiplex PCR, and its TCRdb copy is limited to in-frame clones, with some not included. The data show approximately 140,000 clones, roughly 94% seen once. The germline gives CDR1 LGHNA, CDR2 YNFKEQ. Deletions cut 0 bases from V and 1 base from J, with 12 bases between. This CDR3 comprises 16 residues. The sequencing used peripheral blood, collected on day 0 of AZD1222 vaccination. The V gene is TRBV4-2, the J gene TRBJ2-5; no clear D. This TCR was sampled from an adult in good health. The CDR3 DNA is TGTGCCAGCAGCCAAGATCCGGCTAGATCCCAAGAGACCCAGTACTTC. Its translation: CASSQDPARSQETQYF.